Each of the 30 T cell receptor beta chains below was sequenced from the same sample in a study of cytotoxic CD8 clonotypes in ibrutinib-treated CLL. Profiling relied on immunoSEQ multiplex PCR, and the TCRdb table lists in-frame clones only, not all of them. Counted here are about 140,000 clones, roughly 80% occurring once; the ten biggest clones make up approximately 30%. The sequencing here drew on PBMCs, taken after 12 months of ibrutinib treatment. These receptor sequences come from a human donor with chronic lymphocytic leukemia.

The rearrangement joins TRBV7-9 to TRBJ1-6; unclear D gene. CDR3 length equals 14 residues. V was clipped by 3 bases and J by 7 bases, with 10 bases between them. CDR1 SEHNR and CDR2 FQNEAQ come from the germline V gene (reference sequence). The CDR3 region is CASSFRYTNSPLHF. The CDR3 DNA reads as TGTGCCAGCAGCTTTCGCTACACCAATTCACCCCTCCACTTT.

This clone has a single count. This sequence joins TRBV7-3 and TRBJ1-2; 10 bases are a match to TRBD1. Germline V gene lookup returns CDR1 SGHTA and CDR2 FQGTGA. V gave up 4 bases and J gave up 1 base; unmatched junction bases: 9. This CDR3 spans 17 amino acids. The CDR3 reads CASSSQAGTGVNYGYTF. The CDR3, as DNA: TGTGCCAGCAGCTCACAGGCCGGGACAGGGGTTAACTATGGCTACACCTTC.

This rearrangement joins TRBV27 to TRBJ2-1; D is unresolved. The CDR3 is 14 amino acids. CDR1 is MNHEY, CDR2 SMNVEV, per germline (reference sequence). Trimming shortened V by 1 base and J by 4 bases, and 8 bases separated the two germline ends. Here the CDR3 DNA reads TGTGCCAGCAGTTTATTCTCCAGATACAATGAGCAGTTCTTC. It yields the protein CASSLFSRYNEQFF.

The rearrangement links TRBV30 to TRBJ1-5; TRBD1 matches 7 bases. The CDR3 totals 13 residues. The J segment lost 5 bases and the V segment lost 0 bases, leaving 1 base of the junction unmatched. Germline assignment: CDR1 GTSNPN and CDR2 SVGIG (reference sequence). CDR3 DNA: TGTGCCTGGAGTGTGCAGGGGGATCAGCCCCAGCATTTT. This translates into CAWSVQGDQPQHF.

The chain links TRBV5-5 to TRBJ1-1, with TRBD1 identical over 8 bases. CDR3 length: 18 amino acids. Germline V CDR1 and CDR2: SGHKS, YYEKEE (reference sequence). The junction had 15 bases not matched to a gene; V was cut back by 0 bases and J by 5 bases. CDR3 protein: CASSLAVIGRGLSTEAFF. CDR3 nucleotide sequence: TGTGCCAGCAGCTTGGCCGTGATAGGCAGGGGGCTATCTACTGAAGCTTTCTTT.

This clone was seen a few times. This chain uses TRBV2 with TRBJ1-2, with D maybe TRBD1 (6 bases). The CDR3 runs to 13 residues. CDR1 and CDR2 from the germline V gene are SNHLY and FYNNEI. V was clipped by 4 bases and J by 2 bases, with 8 bases between them. The CDR3 DNA follows: TGTGCCAGCAGTGCGGACAGAAACTATGGCTACACCTTC. Translating it yields CASSADRNYGYTF.

The chain has TRBV5-1 and TRBJ1-1; D remains unclear. The germline CDR1 and CDR2 sequences are SGHRS and YFSETQ. The CDR3 consists of 12 residues. Trimming cost V 2 bases and J 10 bases, with 12 bases left between them. The CDR3 loop reads CASSFGDSGAFF. CDR3 sequence (DNA): TGCGCCAGCAGCTTTGGGGATTCCGGAGCTTTCTTT. The full variable domain, with the rest looked up from reference TRBV5-1 and TRBJ1-1, is KAGVTQTPRYLIKTRGQQVTLSCSPISGHRSVSWYQQTPGQGLQFLFEYFSETQRNKGNFPGRFSGRQFSNSRSEMNVSTLELGDSALYLCASSFGDSGAFFGQGTRLTVV.

The chain has TRBV4-1 and TRBJ1-6, with unresolved D. Looked up from germline, CDR1 is MGHRA and CDR2 is YSYEKL. Between the trimmed V and J ends, which lost 1 base and 7 bases, there was a span of 11 bases. The CDR3 has 15 residues. Written as DNA, the CDR3 is TGCGCCAGCAGCCAAGCCAGACTGGGGAATTCACCCCTCCACTTT. Translation: CASSQARLGNSPLHF.

This chain joins TRBV30 and TRBJ2-7, with a possible D match to TRBD2 (6 bases). V shed 0 bases and J shed 2 bases, with 11 bases lying between them. Per the germline V gene, CDR1 is GTSNPN and CDR2 is SVGIG (reference sequence). The CDR3 runs 14 residues. CDR3 amino acids: CAWSVVSGPYEQYF. In DNA, the CDR3 is TGTGCCTGGAGTGTGGTTAGCGGACCCTACGAGCAGTACTTC.

This chain links TRBV18 with TRBJ1-1; D may be TRBD1 (5 bases). Germline CDR1 KGHSH, CDR2 LQKENI. The CDR3 has 14 amino acids. V lost 3 bases and J lost 4, with 12 bases in between. The CDR3 DNA is TGTGCCAGCTCACCGCAGGGCCAGGGCACTGAAGCTTTCTTT. Translation gives CASSPQGQGTEAFF.

The V call is TRBV30, the J call TRBJ2-5; D is uncertain. Trimming took 2 bases from V and 0 from J, leaving 7 bases between them. This CDR3 is 13 amino acids long. Germline CDR1 is GTSNPN and CDR2 is SVGIG (reference sequence). Here the CDR3 reads CAWSPGHQETQYF. CDR3 coding DNA: TGTGCCTGGAGTCCTGGCCACCAAGAGACCCAGTACTTC.

This CDR3 reads CASSTGTTGNTIYF. The CDR3 region has the DNA TGTGCCAGCAGTACCGGGACAACTGGAAACACCATATATTTT. The V gene is TRBV28, the J gene TRBJ1-3, with a possible D match to TRBD1 (6 bases). V dropped 5 bases and J dropped 2 bases, with 10 bases sitting between them. CDR3 length: 14 amino acids. The germline V gene has CDR1 MDHEN and CDR2 SYDVKM.

This clone was found once. The V gene is TRBV28, the J gene TRBJ1-2; the D gene is possibly TRBD1 (6 bases). V lost 5 bases and J 7 bases, leaving 17 bases between the germline ends. Germline CDR1 reads MDHEN; CDR2 reads SYDVKM. This CDR3 contains 14 residues. Written as DNA, the CDR3 is TGTGCCAGCAGTCCAACAGGGAAAGTGGGTGGCTACACCTTC. Its protein product is CASSPTGKVGGYTF.

This clone was recorded a few times. This chain uses TRBV28 with TRBJ2-5, with D maybe TRBD2 (5 bases). V lost 2 bases to trimming and J lost 5 bases, with 12 bases between them. CDR3 length: 14 residues. Germline lookup yields CDR1 MDHEN and CDR2 SYDVKM. CDR3 in amino acids: CASSLMKGVETQYF. In DNA form, the CDR3 reads TGTGCCAGCAGTTTAATGAAGGGAGTCGAGACCCAGTACTTC.

This chain uses TRBV15 with TRBJ1-5, with 7 bases identical to TRBD1. The CDR3 is 16 residues long. Trimming removed 6 bases from V and 4 bases from J; junction bases left unmatched: 12. Germline V gene sequence: CDR1 LNHNV, CDR2 YYDKDF (reference sequence). As DNA, the CDR3 is TGTGCCACCAGTACACCACAGGGGACAGAAAATCAGCCCCAGCATTTT. This gives the protein CATSTPQGTENQPQHF.

The chain links TRBV5-1 to TRBJ2-2; D might be TRBD2 (5 bases). The CDR3 has 16 residues. Germline lookup yields CDR1 SGHRS and CDR2 YFSETQ. Trimming removed 4 bases from V and 3 bases from J, with 16 bases in between. The CDR3 nucleotides are TGCGCCAGCAGCGCCGAGGTGGGGAGTCACACCGGGGAGCTGTTTTTT. This sequence encodes CASSAEVGSHTGELFF.

The chain is built from TRBV27 and TRBJ2-2, with 7 bases fitting TRBD1. The junction had 0 bases not matched to a gene; V was cut back by 8 bases and J by 0 bases. The CDR3 consists of 13 residues. Germline loops: CDR1 MNHEY, CDR2 SMNVEV (reference sequence). The CDR3 DNA follows: TGTGCCAGCGGGACAGCGAACACCGGGGAGCTGTTTTTT. This codes for CASGTANTGELFF.

This chain uses TRBV30 with TRBJ1-6, with D perhaps matching TRBD1 (6 bases). Germline-derived CDR1 and CDR2 are GTSNPN and SVGIG (reference sequence). Trimming removed 0 bases at V and 5 bases at J, with 11 bases between. The CDR3 runs to 15 residues. The DNA for the CDR3 is TGTGCCTGGAGTGTACTGGACAGAGATAATTCACCCCTCCACTTT. It specifies CAWSVLDRDNSPLHF.

This clone was recorded once. The CDR3 is CASSPREGGGNTDTQYF. CDR3 coding DNA: TGTGCCAGTAGCCCTAGGGAGGGGGGCGGTAACACAGATACGCAGTATTTT. This sequence joins TRBV19 and TRBJ2-3; a weak D match, TRBD2 (7 bases). CDR3 size: 17 residues. Germline V CDR1 and CDR2: LNHDA, SQIVND (reference sequence). V lost 6 bases and J lost 2, with 21 bases in between.

This chain links TRBV9 with TRBJ1-4; D call uncertain. Per germline, CDR1 SGDLS and CDR2 YYNGEE. V gave up 0 bases and J gave up 10 bases, with 10 bases separating them. The CDR3 loop spans 13 amino acids. The CDR3 DNA reads TGTGCCAGCAGCGTAGGCGGGGAGGGAAAACTGTTTTTT. It specifies CASSVGGEGKLFF.

V is TRBV28 and J is TRBJ1-5; 8 bases match TRBD1. The germline gives CDR1 MDHEN, CDR2 SYDVKM. The CDR3 runs 14 residues. Losses at the gene ends were 5 bases for V and 2 bases for J; bases not matched to a gene: 2. The CDR3 nucleotides read TGTGCCAGCAGTCCGGACAGGGGCAATCAGCCCCAGCATTTT. Protein: CASSPDRGNQPQHF.

The V gene is TRBV15, the J gene TRBJ2-1, with TRBD1 as a possible D gene (6 bases). CDR1 LNHNV and CDR2 YYDKDF come from the germline V gene (reference sequence). The CDR3 sequence is 15 residues long. Trimming removed 0 bases from V and 4 bases from J, with 10 bases in between. The CDR3 DNA sequence: TGTGCCACCAGCAGAGACAAGGGGGTATACAATGAGCAGTTCTTC. Translation gives CATSRDKGVYNEQFF. Using reference TRBV15 and TRBJ2-1 for the parts outside the CDR3, the full variable domain is DAMVIQNPRYQVTQFGKPVTLSCSQTLNHNVMYWYQQKSSQAPKLLFHYYDKDFNNEADTPDNFQSRRPNTSFCFLDIRSPGLGDTAMYLCATSRDKGVYNEQFFGPGTRLTVL.

The chain joins TRBV7-2 to TRBJ1-4, with no clear D. CDR3 length: 15 amino acids. Germline V CDR1 and CDR2: SGHTA, FQGNSA. The germline V and J ends were trimmed by 3 bases and 0 bases, with 8 bases remaining between them. In nucleotides, the CDR3 is TGTGCCAGCAGCTTCGAGCCCGCAACTAATGAAAAACTGTTTTTT. The encoded protein is CASSFEPATNEKLFF.

This rearrangement joins TRBV15 to TRBJ2-5, with 7 bases matching TRBD1. V was pared by 2 bases and J by 2 bases, with 11 bases of the junction left unmatched. CDR3 size: 17 residues. Germline V gene lookup returns CDR1 LNHNV and CDR2 YYDKDF (reference sequence). CDR3 residues: CATSRTNFRQGQETQYF. Here the CDR3 DNA reads TGTGCCACCAGCAGAACTAACTTCAGACAGGGACAAGAGACCCAGTACTTC.

The chain joins TRBV9 to TRBJ2-7; no clear D. V lost 4 bases, J lost 7 bases, and 15 bases lay in between. Germline-derived CDR1 and CDR2 are SGDLS and YYNGEE. The CDR3 length is 13 residues. CDR3 coding DNA: TGTGCCAGCAGCCCAGACTCGATCGCGGAGCAGTACTTC. This sequence encodes CASSPDSIAEQYF.

The chain links TRBV2 to TRBJ2-4, with 10 nucleotides matching TRBD1. The J segment lost 5 bases and the V segment lost 5 bases, leaving 3 bases of the junction unmatched. Germline values: CDR1 SNHLY, CDR2 FYNNEI. CDR3 length equals 14 residues. CDR3 DNA sequence: TGTGCCAGCAGTCAGGACAGGGGGGAAAACATTCAGTACTTC. Amino acids: CASSQDRGENIQYF.

The rearrangement joins TRBV6-6 to TRBJ1-3; 7 positions match TRBD1. The germline gives CDR1 MNHNY, CDR2 SVGAGI (reference sequence). The CDR3 is 13 amino acids. V shed 7 bases, J shed 3 bases, and the junction held 3 bases outside the gene matches. The CDR3, as DNA: TGTGCCAGCAAACAGGGGTTTGGAAACACCATATATTTT. The encoded protein is CASKQGFGNTIYF.

Only one count was recorded for this clone. This sequence joins TRBV7-3 and TRBJ1-1, with no clear D. The CDR3 is 13 residues long. Germline V CDR1 and CDR2: SGHTA, FQGTGA. Trimming pared 1 base from V and 4 bases from J, leaving 7 bases between. As DNA, the CDR3 is TGTGCCAGCAGCTTAAATATTGGCACTGAAGCTTTCTTT. Translating gives CASSLNIGTEAFF.

The V gene is TRBV15, the J gene TRBJ1-5; no firm D call. CDR3 length: 12 residues. V lost 3 bases, J lost 3 bases, and 3 bases lay in between. The germline V gene encodes CDR1 LNHNV and CDR2 YYDKDF (reference sequence). DNA for the CDR3: TGTGCCACCAGCAGCTACAATCAGCCCCAGCATTTT. Amino acid sequence: CATSSYNQPQHF.

J is TRBJ2-2 and V is TRBV15; D unclear. The CDR3 is 14 residues long. Germline V lookup: CDR1 LNHNV, CDR2 YYDKDF (reference sequence). With 7 bases removed from V and 4 bases from J, the gap between germline ends came to 13 bases. This chain's CDR3 is CATKQTLGTGELFF. The CDR3 DNA follows: TGTGCCACCAAGCAGACGTTAGGCACCGGGGAGCTGTTTTTT.